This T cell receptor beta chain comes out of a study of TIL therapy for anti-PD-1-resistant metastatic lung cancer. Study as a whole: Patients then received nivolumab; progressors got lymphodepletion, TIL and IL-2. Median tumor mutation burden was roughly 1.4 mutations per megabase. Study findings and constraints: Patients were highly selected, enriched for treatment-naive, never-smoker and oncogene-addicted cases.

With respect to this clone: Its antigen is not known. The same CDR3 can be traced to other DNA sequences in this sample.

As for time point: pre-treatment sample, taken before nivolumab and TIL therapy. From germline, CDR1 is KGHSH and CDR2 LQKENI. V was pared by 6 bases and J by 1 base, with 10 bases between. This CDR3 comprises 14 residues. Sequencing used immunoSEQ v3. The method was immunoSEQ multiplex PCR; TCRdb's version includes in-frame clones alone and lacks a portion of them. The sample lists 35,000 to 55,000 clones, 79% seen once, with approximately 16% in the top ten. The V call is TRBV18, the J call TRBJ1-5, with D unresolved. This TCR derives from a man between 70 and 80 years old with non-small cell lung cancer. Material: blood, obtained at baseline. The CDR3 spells CASSPTDSNQPQHF. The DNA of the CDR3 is TGTGCCAGCTCTCCCACAGACAGCAATCAGCCCCAGCATTTT. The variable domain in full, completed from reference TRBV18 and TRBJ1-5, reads NAGVMQNPRHLVRRRGQEARLRCSPMKGHSHVYWYRQLPEEGLKFMVYLQKENIIDESGMPKERFSAEFPKEGPSILRIQQVVRGDSAAYFCASSPTDSNQPQHFGDGTRLSIL.